A single sample gave rise to the 21 T cell receptor beta chains below, sequenced in a study of beta chain features in type 1 diabetes. The entirety of the isolated RNA underwent reverse transcription, so expressed TCRB transcripts were sequenced. Repertoires were generated with immunoSEQ multiplex PCR, while TCRdb's copy carries only in-frame clones and drops some. The sample carries 250,000 or so clones, roughly 14% recorded once. Findings and limits, study-wide: TCRB CDR3 length was moderately but significantly reduced in all four CD4+ subsets of Type 1 diabetes patients.

These TCRs are of unknown antigen specificity. Sequenced sample: naive CD4+ T cells from blood. The receptors were sampled from a man younger than 40 with type 1 diabetes.

This clone was counted a few times. This chain connects TRBV7-9 to TRBJ1-6; no reliable D call. CDR1 SEHNR and CDR2 FQNEAQ come from the germline V gene (reference sequence). V was clipped by 2 bases and J by 9 bases, with 11 bases between them. CDR3 size: 14 residues. CDR3 coding DNA: TGTGCCAGCAGCTTAATCAGCGAAGGTTCACCCCTCCACTTT. Protein sequence: CASSLISEGSPLHF.

V gene TRBV9 combines with J gene TRBJ2-5, with D hard to call. The length of the CDR3 is 14 residues. Germline CDR1 and CDR2: SGDLS and YYNGEE. V lost 3 bases and J lost 5, with 14 bases in between. The CDR3 nucleotides read TGTGCCAGCAGCGCGGCCATAGACGGGGAGACCCAGTACTTC. It translates to CASSAAIDGETQYF.

The chain links TRBV6-5 to TRBJ1-2, with D possibly matching TRBD1 (5 bases). The CDR3 has 13 amino acids. The ends were cut back, 4 bases at V and 4 bases at J, with 10 bases in the middle. Germline values: CDR1 MNHEY, CDR2 SVGAGI. The CDR3 bases are TGTGCCAGCAGTTCGGACACCTCCTATGGCTACACCTTC. This encodes CASSSDTSYGYTF.

The gene calls are TRBV19 and TRBJ2-2; 8 positions agree with TRBD1. The CDR3 has 16 amino acids. Germline V gene data show CDR1 as LNHDA and CDR2 as SQIVND (reference sequence). The trim removed 4 bases at V and 4 bases at J, leaving 8 bases unmatched. The CDR3, as DNA: TGTGCCAGTAGTAAAGACAGGGGAAAGGGCACCGGGGAGCTGTTTTTT. It specifies CASSKDRGKGTGELFF.

The CDR3 DNA sequence: TGTGCCAGCAGCGTAAATCCTAGCGGGGTAGATGAGCAGTTCTTC. Translated, it gives CASSVNPSGVDEQFF. V gene TRBV9 combines with J gene TRBJ2-1; the match to TRBD2 covers 9 bases. The junction had 7 bases not matched to a gene; V was cut back by 1 base and J by 8 bases. From germline, CDR1 is SGDLS and CDR2 YYNGEE. This CDR3 has 15 amino acids.

The chain carries TRBV5-1 and TRBJ2-2, with 10 positions matching TRBD2. The CDR3 consists of 14 residues. Losses at the gene ends were 8 bases for V and 7 bases for J; bases not matched to a gene: 8. Germline V gives CDR1 SGHRS, CDR2 YFSETQ. CDR3 amino acids: CASALAGVIGELFF. The CDR3 coding sequence is TGCGCCAGTGCGCTAGCGGGGGTGATCGGGGAGCTGTTTTTT.

This clone was counted a few times. This rearrangement joins TRBV5-1 to TRBJ2-1; 7 nucleotides agree with TRBD1. Trimming took 7 bases from V and 2 from J; bases not matched to a gene: 9. The germline gives CDR1 SGHRS, CDR2 YFSETQ. The CDR3 loop spans 15 amino acids. The CDR3: CASASEDRTYNEQFF. CDR3 DNA: TGCGCCAGCGCCAGCGAGGACAGGACCTACAATGAGCAGTTCTTC.

Only a few counts were recorded for this clone. The chain joins TRBV5-1 to TRBJ1-1; 8 nucleotides align to TRBD1. CDR1 and CDR2 from the germline V gene are SGHRS and YFSETQ. Trimming took 4 bases from V and 4 from J; bases not matched to a gene: 6. The CDR3 is 14 residues long. The CDR3 reads CASSPRGRGTEAFF. For the CDR3, the DNA is TGCGCCAGCAGCCCCAGGGGGCGCGGCACTGAAGCTTTCTTT.

The chain links TRBV19 to TRBJ1-2, with a possible D match to TRBD1 (5 bases). The V end lost 4 bases, the J end lost 4 bases, and 13 bases lay between the germline ends. Germline values: CDR1 LNHDA, CDR2 SQIVND (reference sequence). The CDR3 is 14 amino acids. Written as DNA, the CDR3 is TGTGCCAGTAGTACCCGCGCGACAGTCTATGGCTACACCTTC. The encoded protein is CASSTRATVYGYTF.

The chain joins TRBV18 to TRBJ1-1, with D possibly being TRBD1 (6 bases). The CDR3 spans 14 residues. Germline loops: CDR1 KGHSH, CDR2 LQKENI. Trimming took off 5 bases at V and 5 bases at J, with 15 bases between the two ends. CDR3 nucleotide sequence: TGTGCCAGCTCAATCGGGGGGCGCGATACTGAAGCTTTCTTT. It codes for CASSIGGRDTEAFF.

The chain combines TRBV5-1 with TRBJ2-1; D is unclear. V dropped 5 bases and J dropped 0 bases, with 9 bases sitting between them. Germline CDR1 and CDR2: SGHRS and YFSETQ. The CDR3 extends over 14 amino acids. CDR3 sequence: CASRAVSSYNEQFF. The CDR3, as DNA: TGCGCCAGCAGGGCGGTGAGCTCCTACAATGAGCAGTTCTTC.

V is TRBV6-4 and J is TRBJ2-6; a weak D match, TRBD1 (5 bases). Looked up from germline, CDR1 is MRHNA and CDR2 is SNTAGT. V lost 2 bases and J 2 bases, leaving 7 bases between the germline ends. This CDR3 is 15 amino acids long. Written as DNA, the CDR3 is TGTGCCAGCAGTGACGAAGGGGCTGGGGCCAACGTCCTGACTTTC. Translating gives CASSDEGAGANVLTF.

This clone appeared a few times. The chain employs TRBV5-1 and TRBJ2-3, with 9 bases that match TRBD2. This CDR3 comprises 17 residues. V gave up 1 base and J gave up 2 bases; unmatched junction bases: 8. Germline V CDR1 and CDR2: SGHRS, YFSETQ. CDR3 sequence: CASSLSVLAGLTDTQYF. The CDR3 DNA reads as TGCGCCAGCAGCTTGAGTGTTCTAGCGGGACTCACAGATACGCAGTATTTT.

The V gene is TRBV5-6, the J gene TRBJ2-2; D is possibly TRBD1 (6 bases). The CDR3 extends over 13 amino acids. The V gene's germline CDR1 is SGHDT and CDR2 YYEEEE. Trimming pared 4 bases from V and 3 bases from J, leaving 7 bases between. This CDR3 is CASSRTDTGELFF. The CDR3 nucleotides read TGTGCCAGCAGCCGGACAGACACCGGGGAGCTGTTTTTT.

V and J are TRBV29-1 and TRBJ1-5; 8 bases line up with TRBD1. Germline trimming cut 6 bases from V and 4 bases from J; bases unmatched to any gene: 2. There are 12 residues in the CDR3. From germline, CDR1 is SQVTM and CDR2 ANQGSEA. CDR3 loop: CSVRQGNQPQHF. CDR3 DNA sequence: TGCAGCGTCAGACAGGGGAATCAGCCCCAGCATTTT.

This clone occurred a few times. The chain combines TRBV9 with TRBJ1-2; 12 nucleotides align to TRBD1. The CDR3 spans 14 residues. Per germline, CDR1 SGDLS and CDR2 YYNGEE. Trimming at V came to 3 bases and at J to 8 bases, leaving 5 bases not matched to a gene. CDR3 in DNA: TGTGCCAGCAGCGAGGGGGACAGGGGGCGAGGCTACACCTTC. Its translation is CASSEGDRGRGYTF. Supplemented by reference TRBV9 and TRBJ1-2, the full variable domain reads DSGVTQTPKHLITATGQRVTLRCSPRSGDLSVYWYQQSLDQGLQFLIQYYNGEERAKGNILERFSAQQFPDLHSELNLSSLELGDSALYFCASSEGDRGRGYTFGSGTRLTVV.

This clone was picked up a small number of times. This chain uses TRBV6-5 with TRBJ2-2; D gene unclear. The CDR3 is 12 amino acids. Germline CDR1 MNHEY, CDR2 SVGAGI. Trimming took off 3 bases at V and 6 bases at J, with 5 bases between the two ends. CDR3 sequence: CASSYQSGELFF. The CDR3 coding sequence is TGTGCCAGCAGTTATCAGTCCGGGGAGCTGTTTTTT.

The chain uses TRBV6-6 and TRBJ2-7, with a weak D call TRBD2 (7 bases). The CDR3 has 15 residues. Germline lookup yields CDR1 MNHNY and CDR2 SVGAGI (reference sequence). V lost 2 bases and J lost 4, with 15 bases in between. The DNA for the CDR3 is TGTGCCAGCAGTTACCTGGGGGGGCCGCAGTACGAGCAGTACTTC. Protein sequence: CASSYLGGPQYEQYF.

The rearrangement links TRBV4-1 to TRBJ1-5; D not certain. The CDR3 totals 16 residues. Germline assignment: CDR1 MGHRA and CDR2 YSYEKL. V dropped 2 bases and J dropped 5 bases, with 16 bases sitting between them. DNA for the CDR3: TGCGCCAGCAGCCAACCCTTGGGAGGGCCTGATCAGCCCCAGCATTTT. Its translation is CASSQPLGGPDQPQHF.

This clone came up a few times. This chain uses TRBV6-5 with TRBJ2-5, with 8 bases lining up with TRBD2. The CDR3 runs 13 residues. V lost 11 bases, J lost 2 bases, and 7 bases stayed unmatched. Germline V gene data show CDR1 as MNHEY and CDR2 as SVGAGI. The CDR3 DNA reads as TGTGCCGGAAGACTAGCGACTCAAGAGACCCAGTACTTC. Its translation: CAGRLATQETQYF.

This clone was seen more than once but under ten times. The genes are TRBV4-1 and TRBJ2-1; maybe TRBD2 (6 bases). The CDR3 length is 17 residues. V was clipped by 1 base and J by 2 bases, with 15 bases between them. Germline V gene sequence: CDR1 MGHRA, CDR2 YSYEKL. CDR3 in amino acids: CASSQGRAGSTYNEQFF. The CDR3 coding sequence is TGCGCCAGCAGCCAAGGTCGGGCGGGGTCCACCTACAATGAGCAGTTCTTC.